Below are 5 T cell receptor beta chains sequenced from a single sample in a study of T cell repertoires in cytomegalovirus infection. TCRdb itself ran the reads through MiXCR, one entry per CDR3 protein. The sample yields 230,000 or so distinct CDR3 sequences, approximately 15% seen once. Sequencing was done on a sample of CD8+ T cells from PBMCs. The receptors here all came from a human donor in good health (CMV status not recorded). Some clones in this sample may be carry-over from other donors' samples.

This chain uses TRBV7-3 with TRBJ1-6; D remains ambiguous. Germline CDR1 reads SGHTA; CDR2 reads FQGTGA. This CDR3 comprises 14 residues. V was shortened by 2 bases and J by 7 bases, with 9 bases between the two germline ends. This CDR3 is CASSLFALNSPLHF. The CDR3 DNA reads TGTGCCAGCAGCTTATTCGCTTTGAATTCACCCCTCCACTTT.

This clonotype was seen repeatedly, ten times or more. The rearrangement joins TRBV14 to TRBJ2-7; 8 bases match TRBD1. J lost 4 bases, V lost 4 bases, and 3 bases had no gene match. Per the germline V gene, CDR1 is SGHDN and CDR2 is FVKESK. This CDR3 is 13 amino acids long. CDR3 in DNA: TGTGCCAGCAGCCTACGGACAGGGTACGAGCAGTACTTC. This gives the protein CASSLRTGYEQYF.

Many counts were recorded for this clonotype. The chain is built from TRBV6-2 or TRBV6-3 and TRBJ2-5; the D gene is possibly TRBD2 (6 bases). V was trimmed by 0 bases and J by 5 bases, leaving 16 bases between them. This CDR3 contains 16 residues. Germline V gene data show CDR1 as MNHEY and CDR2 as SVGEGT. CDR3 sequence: CASSYSIAGEEETQYF. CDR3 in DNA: TGTGCCAGCAGTTACTCGATTGCCGGGGAGGAGGAGACCCAGTACTTC.

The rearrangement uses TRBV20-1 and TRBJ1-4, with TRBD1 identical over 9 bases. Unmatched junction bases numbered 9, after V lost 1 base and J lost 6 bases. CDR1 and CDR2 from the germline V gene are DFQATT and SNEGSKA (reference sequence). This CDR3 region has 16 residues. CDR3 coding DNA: TGCAGTGCTAGAGGAGGAACAGGGGGCGCTTATGAAAAACTGTTTTTT. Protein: CSARGGTGGAYEKLFF.

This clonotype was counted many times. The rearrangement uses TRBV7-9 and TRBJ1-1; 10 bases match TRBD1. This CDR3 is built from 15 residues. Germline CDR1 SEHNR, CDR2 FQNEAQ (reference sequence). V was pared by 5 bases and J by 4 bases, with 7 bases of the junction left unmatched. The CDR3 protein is CASSDTGTGVTEAFF. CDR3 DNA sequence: TGTGCCAGCAGCGACACCGGGACAGGGGTCACTGAAGCTTTCTTT.